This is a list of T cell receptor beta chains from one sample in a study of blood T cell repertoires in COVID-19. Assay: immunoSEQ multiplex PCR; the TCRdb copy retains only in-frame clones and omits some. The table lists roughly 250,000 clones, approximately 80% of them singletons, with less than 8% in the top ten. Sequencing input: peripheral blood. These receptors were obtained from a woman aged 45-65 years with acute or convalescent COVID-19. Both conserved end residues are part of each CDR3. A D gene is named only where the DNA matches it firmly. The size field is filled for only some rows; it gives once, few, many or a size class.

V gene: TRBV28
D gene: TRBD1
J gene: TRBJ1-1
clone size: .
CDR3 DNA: TGTGCCAGCAGACAACAGGGGGGACCCAACACTGAAGCTTTCTTT
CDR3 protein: CASRQQGGPNTEAFF

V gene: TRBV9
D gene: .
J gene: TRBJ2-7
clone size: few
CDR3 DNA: TGTGCCAGCAGCCCAACGGGACAAATGGGACACGAGCAGTACTTC
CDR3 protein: CASSPTGQMGHEQYF

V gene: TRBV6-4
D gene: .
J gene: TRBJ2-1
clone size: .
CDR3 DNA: TGTGCCAGCAGTGACTCTGGGAGTATATATGAGCAGTTCTTC
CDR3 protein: CASSDSGSIYEQFF

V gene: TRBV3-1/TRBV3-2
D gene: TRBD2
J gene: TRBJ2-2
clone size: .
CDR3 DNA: TGTGCCAGCAGCCAGCCGGGACTAGCGGGGGGGACCGGGGAGCTGTTTTTT
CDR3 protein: CASSQPGLAGGTGELFF

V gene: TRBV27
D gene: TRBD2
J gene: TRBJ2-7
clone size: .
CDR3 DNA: TGTGCCAGCAGTTCCGGGACTAGCGGGCTCTACGAGCAGTACTTC
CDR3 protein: CASSSGTSGLYEQYF

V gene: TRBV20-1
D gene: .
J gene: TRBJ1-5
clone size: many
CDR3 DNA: TGCAGTGCTAGTTCCTGGCACCAGCCCCAGCATTTT
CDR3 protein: CSASSWHQPQHF

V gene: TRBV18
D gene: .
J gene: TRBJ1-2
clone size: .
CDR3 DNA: TGTGCCAGCTCACCGGGGGAGGACTATGGCTACACCTTC
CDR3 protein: CASSPGEDYGYTF

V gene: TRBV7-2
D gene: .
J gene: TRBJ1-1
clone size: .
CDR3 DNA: TGTGCCAGCAGCTTATGGAGGCCAGCCCGGGGGAAGAACACTGAAGCTTTCTTT
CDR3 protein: CASSLWRPARGKNTEAFF

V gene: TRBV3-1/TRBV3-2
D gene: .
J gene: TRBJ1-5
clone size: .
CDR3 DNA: TGTGCCAGCAGCCAAGACAGGGATCAGCCCCAGCATTTT
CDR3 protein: CASSQDRDQPQHF

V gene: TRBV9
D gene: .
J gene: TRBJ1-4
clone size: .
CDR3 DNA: TGTGCCAGCAGCGTAGGTCGGAGAAATGAAAAACTGTTTTTT
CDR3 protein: CASSVGRRNEKLFF

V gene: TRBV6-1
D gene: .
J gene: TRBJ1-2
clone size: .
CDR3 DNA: TGTGCCAGCAGCCCCAATGCGGGTCGAGATGGCTACACCTTC
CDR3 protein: CASSPNAGRDGYTF

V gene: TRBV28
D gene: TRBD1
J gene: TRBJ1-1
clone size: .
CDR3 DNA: TGTGCCAGCAGTCAGATGCAGGGGGAGAGCACTGAAGCTTTCTTT
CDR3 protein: CASSQMQGESTEAFF

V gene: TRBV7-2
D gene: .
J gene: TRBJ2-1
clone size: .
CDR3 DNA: TGTGCCAGCAGCCCCCCCCCGTCCGACAATGAGCAGTTCTTC
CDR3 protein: CASSPPPSDNEQFF

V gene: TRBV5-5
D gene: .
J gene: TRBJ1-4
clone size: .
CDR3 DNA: TGTGCCAGCAGCTTGGATGTATATAATGAAAAACTGTTTTTT
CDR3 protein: CASSLDVYNEKLFF

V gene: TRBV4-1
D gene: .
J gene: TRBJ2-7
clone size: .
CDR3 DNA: TGCGCCAGCAGCCAAGAACAGGTGATCTCCTACGAGCAGTACTTC
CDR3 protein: CASSQEQVISYEQYF

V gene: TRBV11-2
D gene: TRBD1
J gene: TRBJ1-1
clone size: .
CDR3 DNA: TGTGCCAGCAGCCCATCGGGGACAGTGAACACTGAAGCTTTCTTT
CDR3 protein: CASSPSGTVNTEAFF

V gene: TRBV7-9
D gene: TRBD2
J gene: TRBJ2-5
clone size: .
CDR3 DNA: TGTGCCAGCAGCTTAGCGGTGGGACTAGCGGGGGGCTCAAGAGAGACCCAGTACTTC
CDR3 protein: CASSLAVGLAGGSRETQYF

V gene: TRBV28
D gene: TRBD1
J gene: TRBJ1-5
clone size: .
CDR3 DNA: TGTGCCAGCAGTTTCCGACAGGGGGGCAATCAGCCCCAGCATTTT
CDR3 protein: CASSFRQGGNQPQHF

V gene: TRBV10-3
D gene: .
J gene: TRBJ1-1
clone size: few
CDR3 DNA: TGTGCCATCGGGAGGGGCACTGAAGCTTTCTTT
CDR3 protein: CAIGRGTEAFF

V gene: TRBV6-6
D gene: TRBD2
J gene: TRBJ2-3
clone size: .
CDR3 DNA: TGTGCCAGCAGTTACTCCCTAGCGGGGGGGCCAGATACGCAGTATTTT
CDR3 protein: CASSYSLAGGPDTQYF

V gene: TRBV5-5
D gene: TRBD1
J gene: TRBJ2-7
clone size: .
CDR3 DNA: TGTGCCAGCAGCTTGGGCTCAGGGACAGGCAAAACCTACGAGCAGTACTTC
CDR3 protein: CASSLGSGTGKTYEQYF

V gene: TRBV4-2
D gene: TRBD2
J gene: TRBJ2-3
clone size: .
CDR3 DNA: TGTGCCAGCAGCCTACCGCCAGCGGGAACGAATACGCAGTATTTT
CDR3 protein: CASSLPPAGTNTQYF

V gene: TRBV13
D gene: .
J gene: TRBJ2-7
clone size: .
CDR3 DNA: TGTGCCAGCAGCTCCTATTCGGAGACAGCCTACGAGCAGTACTTC
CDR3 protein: CASSSYSETAYEQYF

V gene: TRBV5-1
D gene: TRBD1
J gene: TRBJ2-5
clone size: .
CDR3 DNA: TGCGCCAGCAGCTTGGAAGACAGGGGGCGAGAGACCCAGTACTTC
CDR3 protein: CASSLEDRGRETQYF

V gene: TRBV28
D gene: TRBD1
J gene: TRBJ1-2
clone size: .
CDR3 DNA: TGTGCCAGCGGAACCTCAGGGGGCTACTATGGCTACACCTTC
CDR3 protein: CASGTSGGYYGYTF

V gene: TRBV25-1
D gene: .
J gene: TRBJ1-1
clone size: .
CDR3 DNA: TGTGCCAGCAGTGAATCCAGGGCGGAGAACACTGAAGCTTTCTTT
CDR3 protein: CASSESRAENTEAFF

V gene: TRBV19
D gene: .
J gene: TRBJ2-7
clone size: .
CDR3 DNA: TGTGCCAGTAGAAGTCGTCAGGGGAAGGGGTACGAGCAGTACTTC
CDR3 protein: CASRSRQGKGYEQYF

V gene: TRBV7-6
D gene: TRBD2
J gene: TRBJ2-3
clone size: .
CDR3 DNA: TGTGCCAGCAGCTTAGCGGCGGGGGGCTTAGATACGCAGTATTTT
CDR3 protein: CASSLAAGGLDTQYF

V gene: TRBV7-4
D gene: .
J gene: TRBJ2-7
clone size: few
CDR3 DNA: TGTGCCAGCAGCCCAGACAGGAGAGCTACGTACGAGCAGTACTTC
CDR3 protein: CASSPDRRATYEQYF

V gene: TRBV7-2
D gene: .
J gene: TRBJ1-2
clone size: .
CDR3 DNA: TGTGCCAGCAGCTTAGCGCGGGCACCAAGGGGCTACACCTTC
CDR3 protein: CASSLARAPRGYTF

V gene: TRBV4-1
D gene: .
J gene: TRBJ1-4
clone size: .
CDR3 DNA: TGCGCCAGCAGCCGCTCGTGGGGCCGTGCAACTAATGAAAAACTGTTTTTT
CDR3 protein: CASSRSWGRATNEKLFF

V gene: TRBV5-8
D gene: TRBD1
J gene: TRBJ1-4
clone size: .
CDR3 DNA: TGTGCCAGCAGCTTCGGGGCGACAGGGCGGGGTGAAAAACTGTTTTTT
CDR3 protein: CASSFGATGRGEKLFF

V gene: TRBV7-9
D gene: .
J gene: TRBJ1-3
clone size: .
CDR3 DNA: TGTGCCAGCAGCTTAGGGGGAGTTGGGATTGCTGGAAACACCATATATTTT
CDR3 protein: CASSLGGVGIAGNTIYF

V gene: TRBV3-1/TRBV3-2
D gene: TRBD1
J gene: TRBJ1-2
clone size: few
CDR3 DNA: TGTGCCAGCAGCCAAGATTCCCAGGGGGGAAAAGGCTACACCTTC
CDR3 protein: CASSQDSQGGKGYTF

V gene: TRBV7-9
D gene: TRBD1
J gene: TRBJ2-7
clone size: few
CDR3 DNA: TGTGCCAGCAGCCCGATGACAGGGTGGTTCTACGAGCAGTACTTC
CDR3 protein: CASSPMTGWFYEQYF

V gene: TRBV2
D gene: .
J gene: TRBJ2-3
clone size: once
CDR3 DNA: TGTGCCAGCAGTGAGTCAATTGGCGGGACTAGCACAGATACGCAGTATTTT
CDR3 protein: CASSESIGGTSTDTQYF

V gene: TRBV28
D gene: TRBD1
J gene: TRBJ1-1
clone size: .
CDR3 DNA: TGTGCCAGCAGACCGCAGGGGGGAGACACTGAAGCTTTCTTT
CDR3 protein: CASRPQGGDTEAFF

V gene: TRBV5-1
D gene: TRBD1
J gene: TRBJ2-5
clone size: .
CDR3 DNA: TGCGCCAGCAGCAAGACAGGGTTGGGAGAGACCCAGTACTTC
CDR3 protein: CASSKTGLGETQYF

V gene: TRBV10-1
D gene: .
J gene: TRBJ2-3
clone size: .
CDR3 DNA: TGCGCCAGCAGTGAGTCGAGTCAATACAGAGATACGCAGTATTTT
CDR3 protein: CASSESSQYRDTQYF

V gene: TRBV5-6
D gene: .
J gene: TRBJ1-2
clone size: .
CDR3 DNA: TGTGCCAGCAGCTTGGACTGGGGCGTCAACTATGGCTACACCTTC
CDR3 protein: CASSLDWGVNYGYTF

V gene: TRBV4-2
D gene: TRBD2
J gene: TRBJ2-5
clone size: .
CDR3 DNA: TGTGCCAGCAGCCAACTAGCGGATCAAGAGACCCAGTACTTC
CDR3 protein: CASSQLADQETQYF

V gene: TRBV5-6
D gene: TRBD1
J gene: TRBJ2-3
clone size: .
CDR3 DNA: TGTGCCAGCAGCTTCGGGACAGTTTCCACAGATACGCAGTATTTT
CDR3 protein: CASSFGTVSTDTQYF

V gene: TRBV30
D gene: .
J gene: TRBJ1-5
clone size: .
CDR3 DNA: TGTGCCTGGAGTCTCTCAGATAATCAGCCCCAGCATTTT
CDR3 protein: CAWSLSDNQPQHF

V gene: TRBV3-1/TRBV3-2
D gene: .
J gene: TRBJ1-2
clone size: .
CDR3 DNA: TGTGCCAGCAGCCAAGATAACGGGGGGTCGGGTTATGGCTACACCTTC
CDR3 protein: CASSQDNGGSGYGYTF

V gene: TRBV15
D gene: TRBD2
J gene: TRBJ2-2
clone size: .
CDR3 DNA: TGTGCCTCGGAGCGCGGCGGGGGGGCGATCGGGGAGCTGTTTTTT
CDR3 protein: CASERGGGAIGELFF

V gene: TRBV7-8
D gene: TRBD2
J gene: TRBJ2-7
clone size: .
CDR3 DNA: TGTGCCAGCAGCCTACCGGGGACTAGCGGGACCGGTGGCGAGCAGTACTTC
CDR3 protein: CASSLPGTSGTGGEQYF

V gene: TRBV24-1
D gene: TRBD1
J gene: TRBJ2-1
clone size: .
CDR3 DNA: TGTGCCACCAGTGATGCGACAGGGCGAATCAGTGAGCAGTTCTTC
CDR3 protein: CATSDATGRISEQFF

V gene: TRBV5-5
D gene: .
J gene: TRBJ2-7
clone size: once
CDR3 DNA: TGTGCCAGCAGCTATCAGGCTGCTACCTACGAGCAGTACTTC
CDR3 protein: CASSYQAATYEQYF